These 15 T cell receptor beta chains originate from one sample sequenced in a study of T cell responses to AZD1222 COVID-19 vaccine. TCRdb's copy holds only in-frame clones and misses some; the assay was immunoSEQ multiplex PCR. There are around 160,000 clones in the sample; about 92% occur only once, and 0.9% to 1.2% lies in the top ten. The starting material was peripheral blood, obtained 28 days after the second AZD1222 dose. The source is an adult who received the AZD1222 COVID-19 vaccine.

This chain joins TRBV10-3 and TRBJ1-3, with D maybe TRBD1 (6 bases). The CDR3 loop spans 14 amino acids. V lost 7 bases and J 3 bases, leaving 13 bases between the germline ends. Per germline, CDR1 ENHRY and CDR2 SYGVKD. The chain's CDR3 is CAINQQGYGNTIYF. The CDR3 DNA reads as TGTGCCATCAACCAACAGGGTTATGGAAACACCATATATTTT.

This sequence joins TRBV18 and TRBJ2-3; TRBD2 agrees at 7 bases. The germline CDR1 and CDR2 sequences are KGHSH and LQKENI. This CDR3 spans 16 amino acids. Unmatched junction bases numbered 5, after V lost 2 bases and J lost 0 bases. CDR3 loop: CASSPGMRGSTDTQYF. The CDR3 region has the DNA TGTGCCAGCTCACCAGGTATGCGGGGGAGCACAGATACGCAGTATTTT.

The chain joins TRBV7-6 to TRBJ1-3; 9 positions match TRBD1. Germline CDR1 and CDR2: SGHVS and FNYEAQ. V shed 4 bases, J shed 4 bases, and the junction held 8 bases outside the gene matches. The CDR3 consists of 16 residues. The CDR3 loop reads CASSSTGGAGGNTIYF. The CDR3 region has the DNA TGTGCCAGCAGCTCCACAGGGGGCGCGGGGGGAAACACCATATATTTT.

Here the CDR3 DNA reads TGTGCCAGCAATACACTAGCGTCGGAGACCCAGTACTTC. Residues: CASNTLASETQYF. The J gene is TRBJ2-5, the V gene TRBV12-3 or TRBV12-4; the match to TRBD2 covers 7 bases. The CDR3 loop spans 13 amino acids. Trimming cost V 7 bases and J 5 bases; bases outside gene matches: 7.

The V gene is TRBV19, the J gene TRBJ1-1, with a possible D match to TRBD1 (6 bases). This CDR3 is built from 15 residues. CDR1 and CDR2 from the germline V gene are LNHDA and SQIVND (reference sequence). Trimming removed 3 bases from V and 0 bases from J, with 11 bases in between. CDR3 in amino acids: CASSIEGGLNTEAFF. The CDR3 DNA reads TGTGCCAGTAGTATCGAGGGGGGACTGAACACTGAAGCTTTCTTT. The variable domain in full, completed from reference TRBV19 and TRBJ1-1, reads DGGITQSPKYLFRKEGQNVTLSCEQNLNHDAMYWYRQDPGQGLRLIYYSQIVNDFQKGDIAEGYSVSREKKESFPLTVTSAQKNPTAFYLCASSIEGGLNTEAFFGQGTRLTVV.

The rearrangement uses TRBV5-1 and TRBJ1-2; 7 bases line up with TRBD1. The CDR3 consists of 16 residues. Germline trimming cut 0 bases from V and 2 bases from J; bases unmatched to any gene: 7. Germline-derived CDR1 and CDR2 are SGHRS and YFSETQ. The CDR3 DNA is TGCGCCAGCAGCTTGGCAGGACAGGCGAAAAACTATGGCTACACCTTC. It translates to CASSLAGQAKNYGYTF.

The chain links TRBV5-1 to TRBJ1-1, with D unclear. V lost 4 bases and J 1 base, leaving 14 bases between the germline ends. Germline V gene sequence: CDR1 SGHRS, CDR2 YFSETQ. This CDR3 spans 15 amino acids. The CDR3 spells CASSPPAGRNTEAFF. Here the CDR3 DNA reads TGCGCCAGCAGCCCCCCGGCAGGTAGGAACACTGAAGCTTTCTTT.

The chain uses TRBV4-1 and TRBJ2-7; D may be TRBD2 (5 bases). V lost 3 bases to trimming and J lost 3 bases, with 9 bases between them. This CDR3 comprises 13 residues. Germline CDR1 is MGHRA and CDR2 is YSYEKL. The CDR3 region is CASSHPGSYEQYF. Here the CDR3 DNA reads TGCGCCAGCAGCCACCCGGGAAGCTACGAGCAGTACTTC.

The DNA of the CDR3 is TGTGCCAGCAGCTTGGCGCAGGGAATAAGAACCTACGAGCAGTACTTC. It is translated as CASSLAQGIRTYEQYF. This chain joins TRBV11-2 and TRBJ2-7; D is possibly TRBD1 (5 bases). Trimming pared 3 bases from V and 2 bases from J, leaving 17 bases between. This CDR3 region has 16 residues. Germline CDR1 reads SGHAT; CDR2 reads FQNNGV.

This clone appeared a single time. The rearrangement links TRBV18 to TRBJ1-2; TRBD1 aligns across 7 bases. Germline-derived CDR1 and CDR2 are KGHSH and LQKENI. The V segment lost 3 bases and the J segment 6 bases; nucleotides outside the gene matches: 13. The CDR3 sequence is 16 residues long. CDR3 sequence reads: CASSPRTGLTTDGYTF. Written as DNA, the CDR3 is TGTGCCAGCTCACCCCGGACAGGCCTAACGACGGATGGCTACACCTTC.

The rearrangement uses TRBV4-1 and TRBJ2-7, with D hard to call. In germline, CDR1 is MGHRA, CDR2 YSYEKL. The CDR3 sequence is 15 residues long. Trimming took 1 base from V and 0 from J, leaving 10 bases between them. The CDR3 sequence: CASSQGPKFSYEQYF. CDR3 bases: TGCGCCAGCAGCCAAGGGCCCAAGTTCTCCTACGAGCAGTACTTC.

The chain recombines TRBV13 with TRBJ2-1, with D unclear. Trimming shortened V by 0 bases and J by 0 bases, and 12 bases separated the two germline ends. This CDR3 region has 17 residues. Germline-derived CDR1 and CDR2 are PRHDT and FYEKMQ (reference sequence). Here the CDR3 reads CASSLGGPSSSYNEQFF. DNA of the CDR3: TGTGCCAGCAGCTTAGGAGGGCCGTCGAGCTCCTACAATGAGCAGTTCTTC.

The chain is built from TRBV6-2 or TRBV6-3 and TRBJ1-2, with TRBD1 identical over 9 bases. V lost 0 bases to trimming and J lost 4 bases; unmatched junction nucleotides: 9. The germline V gene encodes CDR1 MNHEY and CDR2 SVGEGT. The CDR3 sequence is 17 residues long. The CDR3 region has the DNA TGTGCCAGCAGTTACTCGAGTCGGACAGGGGTATTCTATGGCTACACCTTC. It encodes CASSYSSRTGVFYGYTF.

The chain has TRBV12-3 or TRBV12-4 and TRBJ1-5; possible D gene TRBD1, 5 bases. The V and J ends lost 3 bases and 7 bases respectively, with 10 bases between them. CDR3 length: 13 amino acids. The CDR3 region is CASSFGGWQPQHF. For the CDR3, the DNA is TGTGCCAGCAGTTTCGGGGGGTGGCAGCCCCAGCATTTT.

The V call is TRBV29-1, the J call TRBJ2-3; 14 bases line up with TRBD2. Per germline, CDR1 SQVTM and CDR2 ANQGSEA. This CDR3 has 15 amino acids. Unmatched junction bases numbered 7, after V lost 6 bases and J lost 5 bases. In nucleotides, the CDR3 is TGCAGCGTCACGACTAGCGGGGGGGCCAAAGATACGCAGTATTTT. Translating gives CSVTTSGGAKDTQYF.